This T cell receptor beta chain derives from a study of blood T cell repertoires in COVID-19. In the study overall: The United States, Italy and Spain provided the acute and convalescent COVID-19 samples. PBMCs, B-cell-depleted T cells, or T cells were the source of the cDNA or gDNA that made up the material.

The CDR3 sequence is 14 residues long. Germline loops: CDR1 MGHRA, CDR2 YSYEKL. V lost 5 bases, J lost 6 bases, and 7 bases stayed unmatched. As processed by the authors: Counts of nucleated cells, estimated from reference gene primer amplification, were obtained. Assay: immunoSEQ multiplex PCR; the TCRdb copy retains only in-frame clones and omits some. V, J and clone size reflect that table, while D and trimming were determined from the DNA. Counted here are 65,000 to 90,000 clones, roughly 76% occurring once; the ten biggest clones make up approximately 16%. This clone was observed a handful of times.

The clonotype was recovered from a man aged 65 to 79 with active or convalescent COVID-19. The sample was peripheral blood. This chain joins TRBV4-1 and TRBJ1-2, with 9 bases aligning to TRBD1. This chain's CDR3 is CASSARDRVHGYTF. The CDR3 coding sequence is TGCGCCAGCAGCGCCCGGGACAGGGTCCATGGCTACACCTTC.